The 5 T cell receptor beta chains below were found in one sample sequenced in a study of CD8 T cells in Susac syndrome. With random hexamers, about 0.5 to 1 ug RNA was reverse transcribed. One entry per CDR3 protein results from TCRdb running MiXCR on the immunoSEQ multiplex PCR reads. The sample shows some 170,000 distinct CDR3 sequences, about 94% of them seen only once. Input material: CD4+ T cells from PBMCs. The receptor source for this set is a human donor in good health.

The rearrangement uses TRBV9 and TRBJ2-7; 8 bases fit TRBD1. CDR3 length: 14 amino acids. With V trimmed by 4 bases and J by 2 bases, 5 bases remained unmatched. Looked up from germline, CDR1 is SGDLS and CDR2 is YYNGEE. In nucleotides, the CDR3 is TGTGCCAGCAGCAGACAGGGGACCACCTACGAGCAGTACTTC. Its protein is CASSRQGTTYEQYF.

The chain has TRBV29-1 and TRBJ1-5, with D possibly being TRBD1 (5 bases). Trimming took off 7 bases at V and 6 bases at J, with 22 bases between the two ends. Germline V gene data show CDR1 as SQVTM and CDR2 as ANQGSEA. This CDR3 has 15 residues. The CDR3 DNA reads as TGCAGCGCAAAAACCGGCTCACAGGAGGGTCAGCCCCAGCATTTT. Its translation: CSAKTGSQEGQPQHF.

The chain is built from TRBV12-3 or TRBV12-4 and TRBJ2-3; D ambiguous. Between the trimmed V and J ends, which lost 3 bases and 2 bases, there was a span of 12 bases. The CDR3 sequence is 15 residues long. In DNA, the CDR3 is TGTGCCAGCAGTTTCCTGCTCCGACACACAGATACGCAGTATTTT. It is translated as CASSFLLRHTDTQYF.

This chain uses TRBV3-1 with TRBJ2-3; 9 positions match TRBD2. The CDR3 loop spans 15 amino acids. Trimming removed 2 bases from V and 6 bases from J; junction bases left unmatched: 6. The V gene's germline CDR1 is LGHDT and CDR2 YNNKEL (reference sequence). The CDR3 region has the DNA TGTGCCAGCAGCCAAACGACTAGCGGAGGGGATACGCAGTATTTT. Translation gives CASSQTTSGGDTQYF.

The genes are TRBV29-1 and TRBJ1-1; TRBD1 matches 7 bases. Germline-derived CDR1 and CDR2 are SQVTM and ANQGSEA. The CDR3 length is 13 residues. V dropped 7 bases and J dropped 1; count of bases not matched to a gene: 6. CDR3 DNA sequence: TGCAGCGGGGGGGACAGCCCGAACACTGAAGCTTTCTTT. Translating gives CSGGDSPNTEAFF.